A single sample gave rise to the 5 T cell receptor beta chains below, sequenced in a study of technical replicates of blood from a handful of donors. Assay: immunoSEQ multiplex PCR; the TCRdb copy retains only in-frame clones and omits some. The sample records some 54,000 clones, 85% to 95% being singletons. The sequenced material came from PBMCs. These receptors all stem from a human donor in good health. Some clones in this sample may be carry-over from other donors' samples.

The chain has TRBV5-4 and TRBJ1-2; D might be TRBD1 (6 bases). V was trimmed by 2 bases and J by 7 bases, leaving 12 bases between them. This CDR3 comprises 13 residues. In germline, CDR1 is SGHNT, CDR2 YYREEE (reference sequence). This CDR3 reads CASSFRQVGGYTF. The CDR3 DNA reads TGTGCCAGCAGCTTTCGACAGGTCGGTGGCTACACCTTC.

The rearrangement links TRBV11-2 to TRBJ2-1, with TRBD2 as a possible D gene (5 bases). Looked up from germline, CDR1 is SGHAT and CDR2 is FQNNGV. V gave up 6 bases and J gave up 3 bases, with 21 bases separating them. The CDR3 covers 17 residues. The CDR3 coding sequence is TGTGCCAGCAGGCCTACCCTTATAAGGGAGTTCTACAATGAGCAGTTCTTC. Translating gives CASRPTLIREFYNEQFF. The full variable domain, completed using reference TRBV11-2 and TRBJ2-1, is EAGVAQSPRYKIIEKRQSVAFWCNPISGHATLYWYQQILGQGPKLLIQFQNNGVVDDSQLPKDRFSAERLKGVDSTLKIQPAKLEDSAVYLCASRPTLIREFYNEQFFGPGTRLTVL.

The chain carries TRBV7-9 and TRBJ1-4; 8 nucleotides match TRBD1. The CDR3 is 15 residues long. Germline V gene lookup returns CDR1 SEHNR and CDR2 FQNEAQ (reference sequence). V lost 5 bases to trimming and J lost 6 bases; unmatched junction nucleotides: 8. In DNA form, the CDR3 reads TGTGCCAGCAGCAGGAGGACAGGGAGGGATGAAAAACTGTTTTTT. The encoded protein is CASSRRTGRDEKLFF.

This chain joins TRBV25-1 and TRBJ1-4; tentative D call: TRBD1 (5 bases). The CDR3 is 14 amino acids. Germline lookup yields CDR1 MGHDK and CDR2 SYGVNS. V was shortened by 8 bases and J by 6 bases, with 16 bases between the two germline ends. CDR3 sequence reads: CASGLGGSDEKLFF. CDR3 sequence (DNA): TGTGCCAGCGGGCTGGGGGGTTCGGATGAAAAACTGTTTTTT.

The V and J genes are TRBV10-3 and TRBJ2-1; possibly TRBD2 for D (5 bases). Trimming took 0 bases from V and 7 from J, leaving 13 bases between them. CDR1 is ENHRY, CDR2 SYGVKD, per germline. This CDR3 comprises 15 residues. As DNA, the CDR3 is TGTGCCATCAGTGAGTCGACCCTAGCAGATAATGAGCAGTTCTTC. It codes for CAISESTLADNEQFF.